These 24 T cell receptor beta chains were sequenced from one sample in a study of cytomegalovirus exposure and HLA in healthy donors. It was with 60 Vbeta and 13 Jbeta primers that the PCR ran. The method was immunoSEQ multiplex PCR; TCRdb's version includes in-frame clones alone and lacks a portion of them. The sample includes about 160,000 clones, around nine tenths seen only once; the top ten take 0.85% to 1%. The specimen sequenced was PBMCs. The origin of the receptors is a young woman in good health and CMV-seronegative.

The CDR3 nucleotides are TGTGCCAGCAGCTTACAGGAAACAGATACGCAGTATTTT. Its protein product is CASSLQETDTQYF. The V call is TRBV7-9, the J call TRBJ2-3, with D uncertain. Per the germline V gene, CDR1 is SEHNR and CDR2 is FQNEAQ (reference sequence). The CDR3 extends over 13 amino acids. Trimming took off 2 bases at V and 3 bases at J, with 6 bases between the two ends.

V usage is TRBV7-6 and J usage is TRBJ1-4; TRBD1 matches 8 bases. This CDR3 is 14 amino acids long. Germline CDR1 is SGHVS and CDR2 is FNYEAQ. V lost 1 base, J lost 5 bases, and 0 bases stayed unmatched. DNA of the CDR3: TGTGCCAGCAGCTTAGGGACAGGGAATGAAAAACTGTTTTTT. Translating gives CASSLGTGNEKLFF.

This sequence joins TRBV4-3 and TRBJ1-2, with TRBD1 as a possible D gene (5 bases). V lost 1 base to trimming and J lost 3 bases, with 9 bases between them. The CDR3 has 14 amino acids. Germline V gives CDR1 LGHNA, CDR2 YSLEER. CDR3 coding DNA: TGCGCCAGCAGCCAAGTCGGGGGAGACTATGGCTACACCTTC. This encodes CASSQVGGDYGYTF.

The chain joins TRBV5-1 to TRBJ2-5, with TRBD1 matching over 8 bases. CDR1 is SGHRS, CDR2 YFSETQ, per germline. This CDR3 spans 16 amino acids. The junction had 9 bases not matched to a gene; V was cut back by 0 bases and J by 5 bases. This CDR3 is CASSLAGGRGLETQYF. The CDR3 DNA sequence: TGCGCCAGCAGCTTGGCCGGGGGCAGGGGGCTGGAGACCCAGTACTTC.

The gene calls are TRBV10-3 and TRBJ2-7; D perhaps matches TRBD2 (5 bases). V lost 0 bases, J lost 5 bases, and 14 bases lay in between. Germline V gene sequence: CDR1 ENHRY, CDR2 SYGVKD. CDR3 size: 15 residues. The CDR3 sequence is CAISESQRLGNEQYF. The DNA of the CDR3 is TGTGCCATCAGTGAGTCGCAGCGGCTGGGGAACGAGCAGTACTTC.

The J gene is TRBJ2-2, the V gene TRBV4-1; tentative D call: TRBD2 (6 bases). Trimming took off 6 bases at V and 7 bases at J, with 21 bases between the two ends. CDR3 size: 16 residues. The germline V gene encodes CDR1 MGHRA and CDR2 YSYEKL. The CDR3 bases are TGCGCCAGCAGGCATGAAGGGAGTAAGGGAGGCGGGGAGCTGTTTTTT. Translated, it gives CASRHEGSKGGGELFF.

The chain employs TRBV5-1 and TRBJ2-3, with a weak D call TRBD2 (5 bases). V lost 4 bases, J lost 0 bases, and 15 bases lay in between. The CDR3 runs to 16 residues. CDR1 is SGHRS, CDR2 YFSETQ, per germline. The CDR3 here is CASSPPRGTSTDTQYF. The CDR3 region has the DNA TGCGCCAGCAGCCCCCCTCGGGGAACTAGCACAGATACGCAGTATTTT.

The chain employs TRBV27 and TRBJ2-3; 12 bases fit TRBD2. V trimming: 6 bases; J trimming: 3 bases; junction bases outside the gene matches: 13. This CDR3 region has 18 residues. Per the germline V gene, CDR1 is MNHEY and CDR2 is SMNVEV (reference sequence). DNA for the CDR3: TGTGCCAGCAGAACCCTCGGACTAGCGGGGAGTAGGACAGATACGCAGTATTTT. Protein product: CASRTLGLAGSRTDTQYF.

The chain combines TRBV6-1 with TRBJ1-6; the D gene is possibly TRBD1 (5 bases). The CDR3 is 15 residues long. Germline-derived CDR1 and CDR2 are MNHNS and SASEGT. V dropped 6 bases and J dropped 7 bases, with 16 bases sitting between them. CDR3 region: CASRETAGVNSPLHF. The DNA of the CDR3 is TGTGCCAGCAGGGAGACAGCGGGAGTCAATTCACCCCTCCACTTT.

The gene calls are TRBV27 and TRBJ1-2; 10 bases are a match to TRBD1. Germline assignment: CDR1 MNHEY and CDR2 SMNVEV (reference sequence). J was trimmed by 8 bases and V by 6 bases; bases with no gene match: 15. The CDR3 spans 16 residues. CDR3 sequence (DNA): TGTGCCAGCAGGCCGTTTCCGGGACAGGGGTTGTGGGGCTACACCTTC. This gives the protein CASRPFPGQGLWGYTF.

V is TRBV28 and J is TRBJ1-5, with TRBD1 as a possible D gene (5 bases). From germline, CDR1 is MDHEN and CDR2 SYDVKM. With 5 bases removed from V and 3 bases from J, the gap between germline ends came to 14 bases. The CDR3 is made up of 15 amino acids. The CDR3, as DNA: TGTGCCAGCAGTGGGGGGGGTAATCCCAATCAGCCCCAGCATTTT. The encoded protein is CASSGGGNPNQPQHF.

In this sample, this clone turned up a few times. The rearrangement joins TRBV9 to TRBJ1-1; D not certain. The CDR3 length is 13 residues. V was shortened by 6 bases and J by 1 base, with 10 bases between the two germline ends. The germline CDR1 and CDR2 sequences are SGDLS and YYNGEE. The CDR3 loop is CASMGQANTEAFF. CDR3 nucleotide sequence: TGTGCCAGCATGGGTCAGGCGAACACTGAAGCTTTCTTT.

CDR3 sequence (DNA): TGCGCCAGCAGCCAGGGACAGGGGGCAGAGACCCAGTACTTC. It specifies CASSQGQGAETQYF. The chain recombines TRBV5-1 with TRBJ2-5; 12 bases are a match to TRBD1. V trimming: 4 bases; J trimming: 4 bases; junction bases outside the gene matches: 2. The CDR3 has 14 amino acids. Per germline, CDR1 SGHRS and CDR2 YFSETQ.

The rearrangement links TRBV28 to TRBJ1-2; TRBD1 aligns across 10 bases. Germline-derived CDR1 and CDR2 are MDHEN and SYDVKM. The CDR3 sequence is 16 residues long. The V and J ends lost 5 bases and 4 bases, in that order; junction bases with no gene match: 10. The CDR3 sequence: CASSPYRGQGTYGYTF. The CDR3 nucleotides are TGTGCCAGCAGTCCCTACCGGGGACAGGGGACCTATGGCTACACCTTC.

The CDR3 DNA reads TGTGCCAGCAGTTACAGTAGCGGGAGCGGCACCGGGGAGCTGTTTTTT. This codes for CASSYSSGSGTGELFF. The J gene is TRBJ2-2, the V gene TRBV6-5; 9 nucleotides match TRBD2. Germline V gives CDR1 MNHEY, CDR2 SVGAGI. With 2 bases clipped from V and 4 bases from J, the junction kept 5 bases outside the gene matches. The CDR3 loop spans 16 amino acids.

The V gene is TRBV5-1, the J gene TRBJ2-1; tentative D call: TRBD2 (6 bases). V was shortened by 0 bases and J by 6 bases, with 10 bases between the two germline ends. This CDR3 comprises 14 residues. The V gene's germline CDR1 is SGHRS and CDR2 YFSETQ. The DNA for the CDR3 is TGCGCCAGCAGCTTGGTTAGCGGCGCCAATGAGCAGTTCTTC. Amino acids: CASSLVSGANEQFF.

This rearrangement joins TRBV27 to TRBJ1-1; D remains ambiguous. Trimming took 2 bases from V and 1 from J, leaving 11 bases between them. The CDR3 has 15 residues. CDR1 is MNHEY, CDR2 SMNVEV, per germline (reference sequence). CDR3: CASSLIRSPNTEAFF. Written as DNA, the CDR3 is TGTGCCAGCAGTTTAATCCGGTCACCGAACACTGAAGCTTTCTTT.

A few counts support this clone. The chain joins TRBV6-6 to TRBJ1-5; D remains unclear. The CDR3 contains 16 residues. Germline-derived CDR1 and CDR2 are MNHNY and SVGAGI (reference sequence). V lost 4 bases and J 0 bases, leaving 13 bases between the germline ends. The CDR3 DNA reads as TGTGCCAGCAGTTTGGGCCAGAGCTATAGCAATCAGCCCCAGCATTTT. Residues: CASSLGQSYSNQPQHF.

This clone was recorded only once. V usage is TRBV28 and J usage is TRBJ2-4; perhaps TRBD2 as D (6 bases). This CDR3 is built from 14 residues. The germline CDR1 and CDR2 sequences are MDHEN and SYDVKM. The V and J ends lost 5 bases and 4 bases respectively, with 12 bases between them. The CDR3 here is CASSGSGTKNIQYF. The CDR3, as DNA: TGTGCCAGCAGTGGGTCCGGGACTAAAAACATTCAGTACTTC.

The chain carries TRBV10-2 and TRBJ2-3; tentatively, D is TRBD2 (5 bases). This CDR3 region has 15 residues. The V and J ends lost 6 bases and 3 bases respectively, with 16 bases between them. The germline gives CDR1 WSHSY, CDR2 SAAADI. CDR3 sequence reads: CASSPGRGWTDTQYF. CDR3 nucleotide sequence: TGCGCCAGCAGCCCCGGACGAGGGTGGACAGATACGCAGTATTTT.

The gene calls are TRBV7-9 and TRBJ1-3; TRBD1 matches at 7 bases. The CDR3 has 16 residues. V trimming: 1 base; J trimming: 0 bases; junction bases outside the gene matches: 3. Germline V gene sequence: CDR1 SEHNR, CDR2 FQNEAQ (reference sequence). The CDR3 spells CASSLVGGRSGNTIYF. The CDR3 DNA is TGTGCCAGCAGCTTAGTAGGGGGCCGCTCTGGAAACACCATATATTTT.

CDR3 coding DNA: TGTGCCAGCAGTACCCGGGACAGGGATAACTACGAGCAGTACTTC. This translates into CASSTRDRDNYEQYF. The chain combines TRBV6-7 with TRBJ2-7; TRBD1 agrees at 9 bases. TRBV6-7 is given ORF status, its function remaining uncertain. V trimming: 5 bases; J trimming: 3 bases; junction bases outside the gene matches: 8. CDR3 length equals 15 residues.

Here the CDR3 reads CASRTGGPNYGYTF. CDR3 DNA sequence: TGTGCCAGCAGGACAGGGGGCCCTAACTATGGCTACACCTTC. The genes are TRBV28 and TRBJ1-2, with TRBD1 identical over 10 bases. The CDR3 length is 14 residues. Germline V gene lookup returns CDR1 MDHEN and CDR2 SYDVKM. The V segment lost 6 bases and the J segment 0 bases; nucleotides outside the gene matches: 1.

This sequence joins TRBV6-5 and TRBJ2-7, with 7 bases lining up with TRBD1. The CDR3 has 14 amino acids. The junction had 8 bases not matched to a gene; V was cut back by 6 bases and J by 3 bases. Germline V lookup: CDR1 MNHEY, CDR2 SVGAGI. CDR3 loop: CASRMTGSGYEQYF. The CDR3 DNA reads TGTGCCAGCAGAATGACAGGGTCGGGCTACGAGCAGTACTTC.